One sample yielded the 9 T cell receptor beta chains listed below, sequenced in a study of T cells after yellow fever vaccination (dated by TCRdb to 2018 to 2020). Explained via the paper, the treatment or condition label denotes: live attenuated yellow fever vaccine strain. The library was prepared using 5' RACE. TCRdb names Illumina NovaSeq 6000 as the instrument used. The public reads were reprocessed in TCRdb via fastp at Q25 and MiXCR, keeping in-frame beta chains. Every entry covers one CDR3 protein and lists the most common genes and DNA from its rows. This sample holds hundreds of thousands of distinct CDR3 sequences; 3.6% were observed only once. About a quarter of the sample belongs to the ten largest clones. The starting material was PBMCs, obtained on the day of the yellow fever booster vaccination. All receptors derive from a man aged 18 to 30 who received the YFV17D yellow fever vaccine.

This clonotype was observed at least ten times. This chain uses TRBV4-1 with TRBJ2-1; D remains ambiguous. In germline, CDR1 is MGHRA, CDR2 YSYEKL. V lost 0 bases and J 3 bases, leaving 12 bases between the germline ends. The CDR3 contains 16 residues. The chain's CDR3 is CASSQEPLRFYNEQFF. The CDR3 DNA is TGCGCCAGCAGCCAAGAGCCCCTCAGGTTCTACAATGAGCAGTTCTTC.

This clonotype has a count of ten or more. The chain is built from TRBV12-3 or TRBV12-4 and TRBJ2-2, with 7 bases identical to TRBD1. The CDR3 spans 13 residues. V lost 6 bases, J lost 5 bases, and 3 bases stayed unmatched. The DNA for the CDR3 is TGTGCCAGCAGCCCGACAGGGACCGGGGAGCTGTTTTTT. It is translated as CASSPTGTGELFF.

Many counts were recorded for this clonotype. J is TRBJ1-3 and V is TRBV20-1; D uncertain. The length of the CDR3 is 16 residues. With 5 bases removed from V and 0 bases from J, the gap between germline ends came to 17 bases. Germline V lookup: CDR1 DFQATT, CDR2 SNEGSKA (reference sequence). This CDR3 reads CSAHAQTSFSGNTIYF. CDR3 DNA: TGCAGTGCTCACGCCCAGACATCGTTCTCTGGAAACACCATATATTTT.

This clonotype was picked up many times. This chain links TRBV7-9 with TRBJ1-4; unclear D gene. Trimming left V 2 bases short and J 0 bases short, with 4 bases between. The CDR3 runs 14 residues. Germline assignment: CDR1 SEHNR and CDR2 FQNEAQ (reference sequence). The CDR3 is CASSLQATNEKLFF. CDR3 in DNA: TGTGCCAGCAGCTTACAGGCAACTAATGAAAAACTGTTTTTT.

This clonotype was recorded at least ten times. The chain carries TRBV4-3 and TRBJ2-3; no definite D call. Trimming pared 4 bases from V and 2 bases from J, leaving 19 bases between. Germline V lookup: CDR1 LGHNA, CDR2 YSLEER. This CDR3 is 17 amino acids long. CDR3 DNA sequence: TGCGCCAGCAGCCCTTTAGCCGAGAGTTTATACACAGATACGCAGTATTTT. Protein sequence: CASSPLAESLYTDTQYF.

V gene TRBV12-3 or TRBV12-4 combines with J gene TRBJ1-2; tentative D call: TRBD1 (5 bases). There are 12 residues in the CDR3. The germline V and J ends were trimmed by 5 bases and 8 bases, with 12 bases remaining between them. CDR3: CASSPRGVGYTF. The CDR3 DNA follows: TGTGCCAGCAGTCCCCGAGGGGTGGGCTACACCTTC.

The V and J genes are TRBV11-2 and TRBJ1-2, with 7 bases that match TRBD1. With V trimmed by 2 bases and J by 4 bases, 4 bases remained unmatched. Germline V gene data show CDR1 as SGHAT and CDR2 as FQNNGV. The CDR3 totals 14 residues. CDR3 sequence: CASSLSTGSYGYTF. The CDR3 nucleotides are TGTGCCAGCAGCTTATCGACAGGGTCCTATGGCTACACCTTC.

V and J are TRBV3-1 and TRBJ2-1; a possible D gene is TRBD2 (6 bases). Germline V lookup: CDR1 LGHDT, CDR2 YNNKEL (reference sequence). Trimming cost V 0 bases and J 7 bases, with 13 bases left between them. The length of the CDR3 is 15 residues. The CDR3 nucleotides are TGTGCCAGCAGCCAAGATCCGGCGGGGTGGAATGAGCAGTTCTTC. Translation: CASSQDPAGWNEQFF.

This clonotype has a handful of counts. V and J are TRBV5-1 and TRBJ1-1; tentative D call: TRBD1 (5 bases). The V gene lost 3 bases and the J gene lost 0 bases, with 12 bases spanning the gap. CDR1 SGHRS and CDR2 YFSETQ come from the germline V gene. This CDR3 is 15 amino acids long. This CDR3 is CASSSEGHLNTEAFF. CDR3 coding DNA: TGCGCCAGCAGCTCCGAAGGACACCTGAACACTGAAGCTTTCTTT.